This entry features one TCR beta chain sequence. At least ten counts were recorded for this clonotype. It lacks a known antigen. No much larger clone exists at a distance of one base, and base qualities are not known. Library preparation was by multiplex PCR. The sequencer was an Illumina HiSeq 4000. CDR3 regions were amplified by Arm-PCR with iRepertoire HTBI primers to construct TCR beta libraries. PCR products were gel purified before sequencing. The study's processing was this. Gene usage analysis of CDR3 amino acid clonotypes used the 50 to 70 TRBV and more than 13 TRBJ segments found across samples. Filtered high-quality paired reads were merged into contigs using COPE and FqMerger. BLAST was used to align contigs to IMGT TRBV, TRBD and TRBJ reference genes, with CDR3 defined following IMGT. Clonotypes above 0.1% frequency were classified as highly expanded clones. Repertoire diversity was measured by Shannon entropy, and V-J evenness by the Gini coefficient. A clonotype found in more than one individual was treated as public. Through fastp at Q25 and MiXCR, TCRdb rebuilt clones from the public reads, retaining in-frame beta chains. Each record represents a unique CDR3 protein, reported with the most common genes and DNA among its rows. Clone size and V and J calls follow TCRdb, not the original study. For this sample the table gives fewer than 400,000 distinct CDR3 sequences, of which 18% were detected only once. The biggest ten clones account for about 38% of the sample.

Taken with the paper, the label for time point translates to: newly diagnosed GD, antithyroid drugs for less than 3 months. For both TCR sequencing and RNA sequencing, RNA was extracted from PBMCs using TRIzol. The diagnosis of Graves' disease followed American Thyroid Association guidelines. Patients were recruited from an endocrinology department in Xi'an, China. From each patient, 7.5 to 9.5 milliliters of peripheral blood was collected into an EDTA anticoagulant tube. PBMCs were isolated by Ficoll Paque Plus density gradient separation without further T cell sorting. An Agilent 2100 Bioanalyzer and agarose gel were used to check RNA quality, and a NanoDrop 2000 was used to measure RNA concentration. The data were taken from a study of regulatory T cells in long-lasting Graves disease (dated by TCRdb to the early 2020s). Regarding the research as a whole: Newly diagnosed Graves' disease patients had taken antithyroid drugs for less than 3 months. TCR sequencing covered roughly 13 persistent and 20 newly diagnosed Graves' disease patients, some 33 samples in total. Peripheral blood TCR sequencing and RNA sequencing compared persistent Graves' disease patients with newly diagnosed Graves' disease patients. The study was registered as a clinical trial and conducted in China. Overall study outcomes, separate from this receptor: Only peripheral blood was studied, because thyroid tissue, the primary lesion, was inaccessible. The small sample size was acknowledged by the authors as a limitation that may reduce accuracy. A larger number of public clonotypes was shared among persistent patients (approximately 2,500) than among newly diagnosed patients (about 990). Only the TCR beta chain was sequenced and analyzed. Persistent disease showed preferential use of TRBV28, TRBJ1-2 and TRBJ2-5, whereas newly diagnosed disease favored TRBV20-1 and TRBJ2-1. Lower TCR Shannon entropy and fewer highly expanded clones were observed in persistent Graves' disease patients than in newly diagnosed patients, which suggested clonal expansion.

Clipping removes 4 bases from V and 3 bases from J, with 12 as the unmatched junction base count. CDR1 and CDR2 were assigned from the germline V gene as MGHRA and YSYEKL. The CDR3 has 17 amino acids, counting the end cysteine and phenylalanine. The entry retains the CDR3 DNA only, 51 bases that are in frame from base 1. The TCR comes from a female donor with Graves disease. The chain couples TRBV4-1 to TRBJ2-1; 7 middle bases align to TRBD2. Sequenced here: peripheral blood mononuclear cells (PBMCs), sampled at new diagnosis, from a patient treated with antithyroid drugs. The CDR3 loop reads CASSPRLTSSGYNEQFF. The bases read TGCGCCAGCAGCCCCCGCCTGACTAGCTCGGGCTACAATGAGCAGTTCTTC.